This T cell receptor (beta chain) is drawn from a study of shared clonotypes between healthy human individuals. Study-level background: Plates per donor: three CD4 naive, three CD4 memory, two CD8 naive, one CD8 memory. Findings and limits, study-wide: In a few donors, around 5% of naive CD4 clonotypes appeared in common. The study sampled only blood, and tissue repertoires likely differ.

Germline V gene data show CDR1 as LNHNV and CDR2 as YYDKDF (reference sequence). The CDR3 has 14 amino acids. Trimming shortened V by 3 bases and J by 3 bases, and 12 bases separated the two germline ends. Naivety among CD8 cells was defined by CD45RO negativity and positive CCR7 selection, thereby excluding terminally differentiated effector memory CD45RA+ cells. The genomic DNA of each subset was split evenly across several immunoSEQ plates. Method: immunoSEQ multiplex PCR; TCRdb's copy keeps in-frame clones and lacks some. Of around 2,000,000 clones detected, approximately 94% appear once; the ten largest clones hold 1.1%. In the case of this clone: No antigen is known for it.

The TCR originated in a man between 18 and 35 years old in good health. The chain joins TRBV15 to TRBJ2-7, with D tentatively TRBD1 (6 bases). Sample: naive CD8+ T cells sorted from blood. CDR3 loop: CATSRTGNFYEQYF. CDR3 nucleotides: TGTGCCACCAGCAGGACAGGAAACTTCTACGAGCAGTACTTC.